This TCR beta chain was retrieved from a study of metastatic and nonmetastatic thyroid tumors (dated by TCRdb to about 2020). Background for the entire study: Repertoires were compared across peripheral blood and tumor or nodule tissue samples from malignant and benign thyroid patients. The research as a whole found: In both blood and tumor samples, malignant tumors were reported to have significantly higher TCR beta diversity than benign nodules.

Library preparation was by PCR. The sequencer listed for this sample is Illumina HiSeq 4000. High-throughput sequencing was used to profile the TCR beta-chain CDR3 region of each patient. In the paper's pipeline: A classifier to discriminate distant-metastatic papillary thyroid cancer patients was built from CDR3 differences across clinicopathological groups. The Shannon index was used to assess repertoire diversity, and the Morisita-Horn index was used to assess tumor-blood repertoire similarity. TCRdb applied fastp at Q25 and MiXCR to the public reads, then kept only in-frame beta chains. Clone size and V and J calls follow TCRdb, not the original study. The sample table records under 35,000 clones; 15% to 20% of these occur just once. The top ten clones comprise 20% to 25% of the sample. Before undergoing thyroid surgery, none of the patients had been given any kind of treatment. Using T-cell receptor beta sequencing, the researchers looked back retrospectively at clinical samples from patients, gathered between the early 2010s and the late 2010s.

This clone has at least ten counts. Its specific antigen is unknown. One base away there is no much larger clone; base qualities are not given. The CDR3 runs 14 residues from the cysteine to the phenylalanine. Only CDR3 DNA remains: 42 bases, in frame from the first base. The germline V gene provides CDR1 LGHNA and CDR2 YSLEER. Trimming at the junction amounts to 0 bases on V and 4 bases on J, and the germline ends lie 9 bases apart. Recombination connected TRBV4-3 to TRBJ1-1, with a tentative D gene TRBD1 over 5 matching bases. This receptor was identified in a female donor with papillary thyroid cancer or a benign thyroid nodule (not recorded which). Some clones in this sample may be carry-over from other donors' samples. The sequencing sample was made of blood. The CDR3 region: CASSQEAGTTEAFF. The nucleotide sequence is TGCGCCAGCAGCCAAGAGGCGGGGACCACTGAAGCTTTCTTT.